This T cell receptor beta chain is from a study of response to subunit inactivated influenza vaccine. This clonotype turned up a few times. TCRdb reanalysed the RT-PCR reads using MiXCR and keeps one entry per CDR3 protein. The sample consists of 750,000 to 850,000 distinct CDR3 sequences, less than 20% of them appearing once. This sequence was found in a man in his forties or fifties who received an inactivated influenza vaccine. This specimen was PBMCs from blood, taken approximately 5 days after vaccination.

CDR3 DNA sequence: TGTGCCAGCAGCTTGCAAGGGGGGCTCTACAATGAGCAGTTCTTC. It translates to CASSLQGGLYNEQFF. The J gene is TRBJ2-1, the V gene TRBV7-2; D may be TRBD1 or TRBD2 (6 bases each). CDR3 size: 15 residues. Germline CDR1 and CDR2: SGHTA and FQGNSA. The V gene lost 3 bases and the J gene lost 3 bases, with 12 bases spanning the gap. Full variable domain (rest looked up from reference TRBV7-2 and TRBJ2-1): GAGVSQSPSNKVTEKGKDVELRCDPISGHTALYWYRQSLGQGLEFLIYFQGNSAPDKSGLPSDRFSAERTGGSVSTLTIQRTQQEDSAVYLCASSLQGGLYNEQFFGPGTRLTVL.